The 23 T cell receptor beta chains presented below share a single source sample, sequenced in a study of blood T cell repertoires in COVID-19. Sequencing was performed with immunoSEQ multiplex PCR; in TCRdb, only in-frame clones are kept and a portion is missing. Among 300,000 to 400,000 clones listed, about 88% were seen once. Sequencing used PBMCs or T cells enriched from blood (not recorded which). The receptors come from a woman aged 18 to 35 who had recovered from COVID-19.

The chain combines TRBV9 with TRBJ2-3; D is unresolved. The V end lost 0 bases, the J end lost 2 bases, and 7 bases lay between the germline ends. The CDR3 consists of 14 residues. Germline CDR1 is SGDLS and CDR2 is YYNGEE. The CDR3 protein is CASSVGTFTDTQYF. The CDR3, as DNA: TGTGCCAGCAGCGTAGGTACTTTCACAGATACGCAGTATTTT.

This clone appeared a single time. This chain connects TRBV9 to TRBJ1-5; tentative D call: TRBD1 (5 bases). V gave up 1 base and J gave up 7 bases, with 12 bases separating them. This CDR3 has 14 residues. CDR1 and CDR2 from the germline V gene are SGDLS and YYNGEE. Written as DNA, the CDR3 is TGTGCCAGCAGCGTAAGTCCGGGGGGGCAGCCCCAGCATTTT. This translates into CASSVSPGGQPQHF.

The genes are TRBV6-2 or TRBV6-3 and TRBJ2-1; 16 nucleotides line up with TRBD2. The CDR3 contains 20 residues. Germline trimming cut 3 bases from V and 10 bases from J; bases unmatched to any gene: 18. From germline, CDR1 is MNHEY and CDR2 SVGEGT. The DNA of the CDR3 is TGTGCCAGCAGTTATTCATTCGCCGGGACTAGCGGGGGGGCCTGGGGCGAGCAGTTCTTC. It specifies CASSYSFAGTSGGAWGEQFF.

The DNA of the CDR3 is TGTGCCAGCAGCCTCGGACTAGCAAGGCCAGATACGCAGTATTTT. It is translated as CASSLGLARPDTQYF. This chain connects TRBV9 to TRBJ2-3; 8 bases are shared with TRBD2. Germline loops: CDR1 SGDLS, CDR2 YYNGEE. This CDR3 contains 15 residues. Trimming cost V 4 bases and J 4 bases; bases outside gene matches: 8.

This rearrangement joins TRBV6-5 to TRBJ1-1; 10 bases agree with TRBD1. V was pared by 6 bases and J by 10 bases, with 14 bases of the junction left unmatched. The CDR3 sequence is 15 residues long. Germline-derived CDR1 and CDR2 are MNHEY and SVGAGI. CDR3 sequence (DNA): TGTGCCAGCAGCCGAGGATGGGACAGGGGTTTTCTAGCTTTCTTT. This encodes CASSRGWDRGFLAFF.

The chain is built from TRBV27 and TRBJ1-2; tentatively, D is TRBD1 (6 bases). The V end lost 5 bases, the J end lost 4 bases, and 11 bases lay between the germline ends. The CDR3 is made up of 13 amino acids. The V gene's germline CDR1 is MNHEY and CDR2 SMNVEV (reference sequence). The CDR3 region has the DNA TGTGCCAGCAGTCAGGACAGCTTCTATGGCTACACCTTC. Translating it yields CASSQDSFYGYTF.

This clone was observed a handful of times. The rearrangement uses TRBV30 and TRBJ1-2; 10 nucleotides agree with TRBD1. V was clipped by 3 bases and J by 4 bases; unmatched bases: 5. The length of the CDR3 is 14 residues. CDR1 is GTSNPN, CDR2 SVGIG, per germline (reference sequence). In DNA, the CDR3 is TGTGCCTGGAGGGGGACAGGGGAGGGCTATGGCTACACCTTC. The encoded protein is CAWRGTGEGYGYTF.

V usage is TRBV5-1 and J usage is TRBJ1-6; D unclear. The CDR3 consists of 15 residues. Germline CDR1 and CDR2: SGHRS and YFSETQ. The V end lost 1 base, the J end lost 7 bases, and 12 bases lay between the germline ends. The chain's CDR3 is CASSLSPPGNSPLHF. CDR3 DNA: TGCGCCAGCAGCTTGAGTCCTCCAGGCAATTCACCCCTCCACTTT.

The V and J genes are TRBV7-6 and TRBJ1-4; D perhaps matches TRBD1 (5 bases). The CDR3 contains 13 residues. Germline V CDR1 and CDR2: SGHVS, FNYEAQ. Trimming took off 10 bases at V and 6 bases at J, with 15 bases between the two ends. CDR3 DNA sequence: TGTGCCACCAGGGAGGGAGAGGATGAAAAACTGTTTTTT. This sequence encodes CATREGEDEKLFF.

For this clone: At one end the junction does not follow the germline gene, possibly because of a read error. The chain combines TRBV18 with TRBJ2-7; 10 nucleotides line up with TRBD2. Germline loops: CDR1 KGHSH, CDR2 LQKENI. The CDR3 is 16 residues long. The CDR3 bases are TGTGCCAGCTCACCTTCGATAGCGGGGGGCTCCCACGAGCAGTACTTC. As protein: CASSPSIAGGSHEQYF.

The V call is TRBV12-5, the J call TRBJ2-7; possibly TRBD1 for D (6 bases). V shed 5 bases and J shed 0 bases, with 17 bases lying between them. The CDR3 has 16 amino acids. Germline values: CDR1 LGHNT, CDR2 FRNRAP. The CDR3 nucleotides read TGTGCTAGTGGTCCAAAGGTCCGGACAGTCTCCTACGAGCAGTACTTC. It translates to CASGPKVRTVSYEQYF.

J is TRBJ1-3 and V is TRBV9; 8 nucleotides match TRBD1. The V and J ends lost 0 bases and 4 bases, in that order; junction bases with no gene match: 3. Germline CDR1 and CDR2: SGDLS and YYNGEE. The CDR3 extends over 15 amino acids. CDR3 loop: CASSVERQGGNTIYF. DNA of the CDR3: TGTGCCAGCAGCGTAGAGCGACAGGGGGGAAACACCATATATTTT.

As DNA, the CDR3 is TGTGCCAGCAGCTTAGTATCTCGGGGAGGTATTCAGTACTTC. It is translated as CASSLVSRGGIQYF. V gene TRBV7-2 combines with J gene TRBJ2-7; tentative D call: TRBD2 (6 bases). The CDR3 spans 14 residues. Germline values: CDR1 SGHTA, CDR2 FQGNSA. Between the trimmed V and J ends, which lost 1 base and 10 bases, there was a span of 17 bases. Looking up the rest from reference TRBV7-2 and TRBJ2-7 gives the full variable domain: GAGVSQSPSNKVTEKGKDVELRCDPISGHTALYWYRQSLGQGLEFLIYFQGNSAPDKSGLPSDRFSAERTGGSVSTLTIQRTQQEDSAVYLCASSLVSRGGIQYFGPGTRLTVT.

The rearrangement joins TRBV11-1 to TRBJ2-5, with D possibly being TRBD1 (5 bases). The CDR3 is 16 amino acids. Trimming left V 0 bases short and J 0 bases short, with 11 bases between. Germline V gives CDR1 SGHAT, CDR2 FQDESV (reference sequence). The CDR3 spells CASSLAVTAYQETQYF. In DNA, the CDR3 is TGTGCCAGCAGCTTAGCGGTGACAGCGTACCAAGAGACCCAGTACTTC.

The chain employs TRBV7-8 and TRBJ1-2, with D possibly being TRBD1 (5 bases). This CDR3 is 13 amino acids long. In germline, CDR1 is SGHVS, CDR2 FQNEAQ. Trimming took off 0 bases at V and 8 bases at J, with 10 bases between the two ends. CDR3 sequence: CASSLAQGDGYTF. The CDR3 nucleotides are TGTGCCAGCAGCTTAGCCCAGGGTGACGGCTACACCTTC.

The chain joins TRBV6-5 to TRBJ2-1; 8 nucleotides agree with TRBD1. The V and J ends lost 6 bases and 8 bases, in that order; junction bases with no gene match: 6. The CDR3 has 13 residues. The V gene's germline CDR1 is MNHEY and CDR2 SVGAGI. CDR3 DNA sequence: TGTGCCAGCAGGGACAGGGAAGTGGATGAGCAGTTCTTC. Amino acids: CASRDREVDEQFF.

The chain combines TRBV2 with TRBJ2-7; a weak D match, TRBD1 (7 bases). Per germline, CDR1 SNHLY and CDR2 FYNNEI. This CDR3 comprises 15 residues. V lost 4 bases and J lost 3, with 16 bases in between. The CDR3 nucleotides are TGTGCCAGCAGTGGTTTGTCAGGGGGGCACTACGAGCAGTACTTC. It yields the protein CASSGLSGGHYEQYF.

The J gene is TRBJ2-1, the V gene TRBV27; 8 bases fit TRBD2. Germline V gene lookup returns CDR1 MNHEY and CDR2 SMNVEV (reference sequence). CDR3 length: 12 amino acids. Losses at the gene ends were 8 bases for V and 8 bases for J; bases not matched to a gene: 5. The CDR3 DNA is TGTGCCAGCCGGCGGGGGGCGGATGAGCAGTTCTTC. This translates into CASRRGADEQFF.

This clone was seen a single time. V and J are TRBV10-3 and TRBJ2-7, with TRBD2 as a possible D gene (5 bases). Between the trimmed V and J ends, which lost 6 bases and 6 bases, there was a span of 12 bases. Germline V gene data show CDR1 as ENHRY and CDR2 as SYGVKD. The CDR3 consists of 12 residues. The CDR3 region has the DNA TGTGCCATCAGGGGCCCCGGAGGCGAGCAGTACTTC. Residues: CAIRGPGGEQYF.

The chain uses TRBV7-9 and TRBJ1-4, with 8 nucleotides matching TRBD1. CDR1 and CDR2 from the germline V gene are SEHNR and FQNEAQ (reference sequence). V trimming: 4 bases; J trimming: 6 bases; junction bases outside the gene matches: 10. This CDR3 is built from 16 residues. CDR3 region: CASSSIRDRGYEKLFF. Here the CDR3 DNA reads TGTGCCAGCAGCTCCATACGCGACAGGGGCTATGAAAAACTGTTTTTT.

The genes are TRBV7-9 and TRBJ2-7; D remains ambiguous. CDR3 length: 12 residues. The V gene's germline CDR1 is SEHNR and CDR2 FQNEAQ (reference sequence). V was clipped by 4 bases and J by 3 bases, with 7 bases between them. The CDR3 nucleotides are TGTGCCAGCAGCTATGGCAGCTACGAGCAGTACTTC. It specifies CASSYGSYEQYF.

CDR3 nucleotide sequence: TGTGCCAGCAGCCAAGGAAACAGCGGAGGAGATACGCAGTATTTT. This sequence encodes CASSQGNSGGDTQYF. J is TRBJ2-3 and V is TRBV3-1 (or the pseudogene TRBV3-2), with D maybe TRBD2 (5 bases). The CDR3 covers 15 residues. V was cut by 1 base and J by 5 bases, with 13 bases left in between. Per germline, CDR1 LGHDT and CDR2 YNNKEL (reference sequence).

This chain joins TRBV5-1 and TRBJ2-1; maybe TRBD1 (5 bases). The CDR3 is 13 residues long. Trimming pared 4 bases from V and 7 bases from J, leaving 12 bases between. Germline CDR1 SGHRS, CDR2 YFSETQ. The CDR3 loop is CASSPFTGNEQFF. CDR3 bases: TGCGCCAGCAGCCCGTTTACAGGTAATGAGCAGTTCTTC.